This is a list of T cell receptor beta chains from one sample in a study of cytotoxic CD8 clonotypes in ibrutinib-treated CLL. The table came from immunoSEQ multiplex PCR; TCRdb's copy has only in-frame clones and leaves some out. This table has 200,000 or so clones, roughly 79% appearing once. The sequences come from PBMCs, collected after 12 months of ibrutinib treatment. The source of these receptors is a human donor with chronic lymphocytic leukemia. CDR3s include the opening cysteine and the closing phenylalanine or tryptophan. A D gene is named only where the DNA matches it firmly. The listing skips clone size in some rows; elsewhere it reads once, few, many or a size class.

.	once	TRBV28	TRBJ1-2	CASSFGGPINYGYTF	TGTGCCAGCAGTTTTGGGGGGCCAATTAACTATGGCTACACCTTC
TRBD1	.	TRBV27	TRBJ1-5	CASSSWTGANNQPQHF	TGTGCCAGCAGTTCTTGGACAGGGGCGAACAATCAGCCCCAGCATTTT
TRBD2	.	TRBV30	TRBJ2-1	CAWRPGGNEQFF	TGTGCCTGGAGGCCGGGGGGCAATGAGCAGTTCTTC
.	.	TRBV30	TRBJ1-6	CAWSVRTYGGYNSPLHF	TGTGCCTGGAGTGTACGGACATATGGGGGATATAATTCACCCCTCCACTTT
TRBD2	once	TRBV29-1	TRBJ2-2	CSVESGTSGRIGELFF	TGCAGCGTTGAATCCGGGACTAGCGGGAGGATTGGGGAGCTGTTTTTT
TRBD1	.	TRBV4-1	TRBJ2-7	CASSIRDRTYEQYF	TGCGCCAGCAGCATCCGGGACAGAACCTACGAGCAGTACTTC
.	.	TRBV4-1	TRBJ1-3	CASSQDFTGNTIYF	TGCGCCAGCAGCCAAGATTTCACTGGAAACACCATATATTTT
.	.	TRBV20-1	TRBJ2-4	CSAPLNIQYF	TGCAGTGCTCCCTTAAACATTCAGTACTTC
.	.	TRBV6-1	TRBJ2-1	CASRLVPDDEQFF	TGTGCCAGCAGGCTAGTGCCGGATGATGAGCAGTTCTTC
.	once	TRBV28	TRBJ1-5	CASSLMDSNSNQPQHF	TGTGCCAGCAGTTTGATGGACAGCAATAGCAATCAGCCCCAGCATTTT
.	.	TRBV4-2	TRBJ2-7	CASSQVGSHEQYF	TGTGCCAGCAGCCAAGTCGGGAGCCACGAGCAGTACTTC
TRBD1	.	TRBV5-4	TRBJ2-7	CASSSSGTGPTGGDKYF	TGTGCCAGCAGCTCTTCCGGGACAGGGCCCACAGGCGGAGATAAGTACTTC
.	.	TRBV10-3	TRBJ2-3	CAISDARRTSTDTQYF	TGTGCCATCAGTGACGCCCGGCGCACTAGCACAGATACGCAGTATTTT
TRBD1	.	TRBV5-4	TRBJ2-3	CASSFTGGGSDTQYF	TGTGCCAGCAGCTTTACAGGGGGTGGGTCAGATACGCAGTATTTT
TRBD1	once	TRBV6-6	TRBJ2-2	CATQLAPDRVFGELFF	TGTGCCACCCAGCTAGCCCCCGACAGGGTTTTCGGGGAGCTGTTTTTT
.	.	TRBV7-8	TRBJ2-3	CASSHRVLADTQYF	TGTGCCAGCAGCCACAGGGTATTGGCAGATACGCAGTATTTT
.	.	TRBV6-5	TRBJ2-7	CASSWTRSYEQYF	TGTGCCAGCAGTTGGACACGTAGCTACGAGCAGTACTTC